The TCR beta chain described here comes from a study of T cell responses to AZD1222 COVID-19 vaccine. Study results and caveats: Vaccine-associated CD4 TCRs spanned spike, dominant at 160-218 and 743-854. Mostly white British, mostly female donors; authors suggested clonal diversity may be underestimated.

Sequenced by immunoSEQ multiplex PCR; TCRdb stores in-frame clones only, minus some. The sample consists of 60,000 to 90,000 clones, 80% to 90% of them appearing once. As concerns this clone: What it binds is unknown.

CDR3 length: 16 amino acids. CDR1 and CDR2 (germline): MNHEY, SMNVEV (reference sequence). The V gene end was trimmed by 5 bases and the J gene end by 1 base; junction bases not matched to a gene: 6. The material was peripheral blood, obtained 28 days after the second AZD1222 dose. V gene TRBV27 combines with J gene TRBJ2-5; 11 bases match TRBD2. This sequence was found in an adult who received the AZD1222 COVID-19 vaccine. CDR3 loop: CASSPRLAGGQETQYF. CDR3 DNA: TGTGCCAGCAGTCCGCGGCTAGCGGGGGGCCAAGAGACCCAGTACTTC.